The clone carrying this T cell receptor (beta chain) was counted ten times or more. Antigen: not known. Stated time point: sample taken at primary tumor resection. The donors comprised some 72 untreated early-stage non-small cell lung cancer patients. Tumor, nontumor lung or frozen PBMC supplied whole RNA, sequenced without sorting. Germline values: CDR1 SGHTA, CDR2 FQGNSA. The CDR3 is 17 residues long. With 1 base removed from V and 0 bases from J, the gap between germline ends came to 13 bases. This entry belongs to a study of spatial heterogeneity in lung cancer. Overall study context: Alpha-chain sequences were consistently detected less often than beta-chain sequences.

TCRdb processed the 5' RACE reads anew with MiXCR; each CDR3 protein has one entry. The table includes 15,000 to 20,000 distinct CDR3 sequences, roughly 6% detected once. The study, taken as a whole, reports: Counts that tracked tumor mutation counts were those of expanded intratumoral alpha and beta TCRs. Numbers of ubiquitous and regional expanded TCRs tracked ubiquitous and regional nonsynonymous mutation counts, respectively.

The TCR sequence derives from a male donor with early-stage non-small cell lung cancer. Material: lung tumor tissue, obtained at surgery. The chain carries TRBV7-2 and TRBJ1-5, with D possibly being TRBD1 (6 bases). Here the CDR3 reads CASSLDQGPHSNQPQHF. CDR3 nucleotides: TGTGCCAGCAGCTTAGACCAGGGGCCCCATAGCAATCAGCCCCAGCATTTT.